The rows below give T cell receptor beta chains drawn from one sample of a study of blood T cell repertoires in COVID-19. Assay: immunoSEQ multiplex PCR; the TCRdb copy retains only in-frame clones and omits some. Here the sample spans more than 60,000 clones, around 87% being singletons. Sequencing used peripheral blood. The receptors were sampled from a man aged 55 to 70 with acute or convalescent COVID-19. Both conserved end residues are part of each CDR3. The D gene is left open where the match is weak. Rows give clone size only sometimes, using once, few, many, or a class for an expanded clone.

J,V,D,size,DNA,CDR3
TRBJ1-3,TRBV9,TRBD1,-,TGTGCCAGCAGCCTCTCCCCCTGGGACAGCATAGGAAACACCATATATTTT,CASSLSPWDSIGNTIYF
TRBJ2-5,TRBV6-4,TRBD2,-,TGTGCCAGCATCGGACTAGCGGGGGGTCGCGAGACCCAGTACTTC,CASIGLAGGRETQYF
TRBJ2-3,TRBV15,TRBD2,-,TGTGCCAGTCTAGCGGGCGGCACAGATACGCAGTATTTT,CASLAGGTDTQYF
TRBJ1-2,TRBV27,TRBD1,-,TGTGCCAGCAGCGAGACAGGGGCTAGGTTGGGCTACACCTTC,CASSETGARLGYTF
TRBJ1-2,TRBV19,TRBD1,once,TGTGCCAGCACTCTTGTGCCAACAGGGGGCTATGGCTACACCTTC,CASTLVPTGGYGYTF
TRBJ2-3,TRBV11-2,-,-,TGTGCCAGCAGCAGCGGAAGGCGCACAGATACGCAGTATTTT,CASSSGRRTDTQYF
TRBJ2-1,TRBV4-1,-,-,TGCGCCAGCAGCCAAGAACTAATTTACAATGAGCAGTTCTTC,CASSQELIYNEQFF
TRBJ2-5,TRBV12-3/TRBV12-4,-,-,TGTGCCAGCAGTGACAGGGAGACCCAGTACTTC,CASSDRETQYF
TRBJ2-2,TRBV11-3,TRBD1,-,TGTGCCAGCAGCCCACGGACAGGGATAATAGCCGGGGAGCTGTTTTTT,CASSPRTGIIAGELFF
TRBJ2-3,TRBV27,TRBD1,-,TGTGCCAGCGCCCGGGACAGGGGCGTGGATACGCAGTATTTT,CASARDRGVDTQYF
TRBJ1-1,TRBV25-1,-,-,TGTGCCAGCGGAGAATTTGGAGGAAAGAACACTGAAGCTTTCTTT,CASGEFGGKNTEAFF
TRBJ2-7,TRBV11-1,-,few,TGTGCCAGCAGCACGCGGACAGTTTACGAGCAGTACTTC,CASSTRTVYEQYF
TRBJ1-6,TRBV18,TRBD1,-,TGTGCCAGCTCACCGGCGACAGGGGCGAATAATTCACCCCTCCACTTT,CASSPATGANNSPLHF
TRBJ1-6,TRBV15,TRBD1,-,TGTGCCACCAGCAGGGCAGACAGGGGTAATTCACCCCTCCACTTT,CATSRADRGNSPLHF
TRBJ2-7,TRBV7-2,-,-,TGTGCCAGCAGCTTAGCGGCACAGGGTTACGAGCAGTACTTC,CASSLAAQGYEQYF
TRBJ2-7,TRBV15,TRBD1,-,TGTGCCGTTCGGGGACAGGGCAACGAGCAGTACTTC,CAVRGQGNEQYF
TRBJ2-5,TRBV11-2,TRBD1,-,TGTGCCAGCAGTTCGACAGGGGGCTGGCAAGAGACCCAGTACTTC,CASSSTGGWQETQYF
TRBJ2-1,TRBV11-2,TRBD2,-,TGTGCCAGCAGCTTGGCGGGAGGGCAGTTCTTC,CASSLAGGQFF
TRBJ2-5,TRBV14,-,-,TGTGCCAGCAGCCTAAATAGGGGGAAGGGAAAGACCCAGTACTTC,CASSLNRGKGKTQYF
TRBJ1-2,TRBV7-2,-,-,TGTGCCAGCAGCTTAGCGACCGGGATCGGCTATGGCTACACCTTC,CASSLATGIGYGYTF
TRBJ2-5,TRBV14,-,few,TGTGCCAGCAGCCCCACCGCAGGGGTTGAGACCCAGTACTTC,CASSPTAGVETQYF
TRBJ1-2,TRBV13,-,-,TGTGCCAGCAGCTTAGTGAGCGGGGATGGCTACACCTTC,CASSLVSGDGYTF
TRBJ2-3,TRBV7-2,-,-,TGTGCCAGCAGCTTAACAGCTACAGATACGCAGTATTTT,CASSLTATDTQYF
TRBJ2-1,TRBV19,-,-,TGTGCCAGTAGTATTAGCGGAGAAGAGCAGTTCTTC,CASSISGEEQFF
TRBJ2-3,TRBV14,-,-,TGTGCCAGCAGCCAACGACAGGCCCCCACAGATACGCAGTATTTT,CASSQRQAPTDTQYF